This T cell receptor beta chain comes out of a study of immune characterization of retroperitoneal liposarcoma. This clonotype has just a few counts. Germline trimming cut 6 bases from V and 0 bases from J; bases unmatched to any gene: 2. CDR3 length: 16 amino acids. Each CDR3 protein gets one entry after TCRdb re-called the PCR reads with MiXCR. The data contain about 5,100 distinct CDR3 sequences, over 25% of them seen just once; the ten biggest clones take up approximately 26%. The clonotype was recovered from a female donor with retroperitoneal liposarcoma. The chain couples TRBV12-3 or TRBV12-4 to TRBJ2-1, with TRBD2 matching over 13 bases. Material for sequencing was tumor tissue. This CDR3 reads CASRRTSGSSYNEQFF. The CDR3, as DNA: TGTGCCAGCAGGAGGACTAGCGGGAGCTCCTACAATGAGCAGTTCTTC.